This passage covers 10 T cell receptor beta chains from one sample sequenced in a study of vaccination effects on CD4 cells after COVID-19. TCRdb keeps only in-frame clones here, not all; method: immunoSEQ multiplex PCR. Here the sample spans over 45,000 clones, approximately 65% being singletons. Antigens of these TCRs are unknown. The culture ran for nine to ten days, and then CD4+ T cells were isolated. The sample here was CD4+ T cells from PBMCs cultured without peptide, taken before COVID-19 vaccination. The receptors stem from a human donor who received a COVID-19 vaccine.

The rearrangement uses TRBV24-1 and TRBJ2-2; 7 bases map to TRBD1. Germline CDR1 is KGHDR and CDR2 is SFDVKD. The trim removed 2 bases at V and 3 bases at J, leaving 17 bases unmatched. This CDR3 has 20 residues. The CDR3 region is CATSDWDRPFLPKDTGELFF. The CDR3 nucleotides read TGTGCCACCAGTGATTGGGACAGACCCTTCTTACCGAAGGACACCGGGGAGCTGTTTTTT.

The sample holds a few counts of this clone. The chain has TRBV15 and TRBJ1-5; possibly TRBD1 for D (6 bases). The V and J ends lost 2 bases and 8 bases respectively, with 13 bases between them. The germline CDR1 and CDR2 sequences are LNHNV and YYDKDF (reference sequence). The CDR3 sequence is 14 residues long. CDR3 amino acids: CATSRHRAPEPQHF. For the CDR3, the DNA is TGTGCCACCAGCAGACACAGGGCTCCGGAGCCCCAGCATTTT.

The V call is TRBV29-1, the J call TRBJ1-3; the D gene is possibly TRBD1 (6 bases). Germline V gene lookup returns CDR1 SQVTM and CDR2 ANQGSEA. The V and J ends lost 7 bases and 0 bases respectively, with 31 bases between them. This CDR3 comprises 20 residues. The CDR3 DNA reads as TGCAGCGCCCACACCATTCCAGGGGCGAGCGACGGAAGCTCTGGAAACACCATATATTTT. Protein product: CSAHTIPGASDGSSGNTIYF.

The chain recombines TRBV2 with TRBJ2-3; D gene uncertain. The CDR3 is 13 residues long. Germline V gene lookup returns CDR1 SNHLY and CDR2 FYNNEI. Deletions cut 5 bases from V and 2 bases from J, with 8 bases between. In DNA form, the CDR3 reads TGTGCCAGCAGTTTCCTTAACACAGATACGCAGTATTTT. Residues: CASSFLNTDTQYF.

The chain joins TRBV5-1 to TRBJ2-6; D unclear. The germline gives CDR1 SGHRS, CDR2 YFSETQ. This CDR3 is built from 15 residues. Trimming left V 7 bases short and J 0 bases short, with 11 bases between. The CDR3 DNA reads as TGCGCCAGCTCCCATGCGGCCTCTGGGGCCAACGTCCTGACTTTC. This sequence encodes CASSHAASGANVLTF.

The chain is built from TRBV5-1 and TRBJ2-7; 9 positions agree with TRBD1. CDR1 is SGHRS and CDR2 is YFSETQ in the germline V gene. The junction had 6 bases not matched to a gene; V was cut back by 0 bases and J by 5 bases. CDR3 length: 15 amino acids. The CDR3 region is CASSLGDRDVDEQYF. CDR3 DNA sequence: TGCGCCAGCAGCTTGGGGGACAGGGACGTCGACGAGCAGTACTTC.

V gene TRBV27 combines with J gene TRBJ2-1, with D possibly TRBD1 on 7 matching bases. Germline CDR1 and CDR2: MNHEY and SMNVEV (reference sequence). V was pared by 6 bases and J by 6 bases, with 15 bases between. The CDR3 has 14 amino acids. CDR3: CASSHRGSGNEQFF. CDR3 DNA: TGTGCCAGCAGCCACAGGGGTAGCGGCAATGAGCAGTTCTTC.

The chain is built from TRBV9 and TRBJ1-4, with D maybe TRBD1 (6 bases). V lost 0 bases, J lost 5 bases, and 8 bases lay in between. The germline CDR1 and CDR2 sequences are SGDLS and YYNGEE. This CDR3 region has 14 residues. This chain's CDR3 is CASSVGTENEKLFF. The DNA of the CDR3 is TGTGCCAGCAGCGTAGGGACAGAGAATGAAAAACTGTTTTTT.

The gene calls are TRBV7-2 and TRBJ1-5; no clear D. The CDR3 has 17 residues. The germline V and J ends were trimmed by 1 base and 4 bases, with 17 bases remaining between them. Per the germline V gene, CDR1 is SGHTA and CDR2 is FQGNSA. The CDR3 bases are TGTGCCAGCAGCTTAGAGTGGGGAGCGGGCGGGAATCAGCCCCAGCATTTT. As protein: CASSLEWGAGGNQPQHF.

This clone turned up a few times. The CDR3 bases are TGTGCCAGCAGTAGCGAGCAGGGGAGGGAGCATTTT. Translated, it gives CASSSEQGREHF. This chain links TRBV6-5 with TRBJ1-5; perhaps TRBD1 as D (6 bases). The germline gives CDR1 MNHEY, CDR2 SVGAGI. The V gene lost 5 bases and the J gene lost 14 bases, with 16 bases spanning the gap. CDR3 length equals 12 residues.